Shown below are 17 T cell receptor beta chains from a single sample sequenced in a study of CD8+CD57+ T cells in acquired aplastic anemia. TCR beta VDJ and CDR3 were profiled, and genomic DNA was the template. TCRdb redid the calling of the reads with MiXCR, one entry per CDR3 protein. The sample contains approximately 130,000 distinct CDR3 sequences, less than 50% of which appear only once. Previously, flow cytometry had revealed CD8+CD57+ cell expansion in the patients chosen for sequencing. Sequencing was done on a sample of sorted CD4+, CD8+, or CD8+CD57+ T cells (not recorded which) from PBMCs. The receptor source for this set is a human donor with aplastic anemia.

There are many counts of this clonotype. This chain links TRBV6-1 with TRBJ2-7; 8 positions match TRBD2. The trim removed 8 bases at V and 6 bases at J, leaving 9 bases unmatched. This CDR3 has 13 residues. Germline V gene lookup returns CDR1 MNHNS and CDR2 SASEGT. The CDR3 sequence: CASPGGLGGEQYF. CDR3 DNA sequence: TGTGCCAGCCCGGGAGGGCTGGGGGGCGAGCAGTACTTC.

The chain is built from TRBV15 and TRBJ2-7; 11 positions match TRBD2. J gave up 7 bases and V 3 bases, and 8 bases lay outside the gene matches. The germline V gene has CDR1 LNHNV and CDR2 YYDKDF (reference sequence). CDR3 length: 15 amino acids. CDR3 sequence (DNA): TGTGCCACCAGCAGGGGTAGCGGGGGGGCTGGGGAGCAGTACTTC. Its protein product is CATSRGSGGAGEQYF.

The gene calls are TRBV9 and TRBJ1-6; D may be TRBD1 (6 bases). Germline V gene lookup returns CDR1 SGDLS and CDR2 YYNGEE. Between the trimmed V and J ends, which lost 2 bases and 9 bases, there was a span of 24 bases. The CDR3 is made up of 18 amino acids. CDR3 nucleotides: TGTGCCAGCAGCGTCACAACCCCCGGGACACCTGCTGTTTCACCCCTCCACTTT. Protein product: CASSVTTPGTPAVSPLHF.

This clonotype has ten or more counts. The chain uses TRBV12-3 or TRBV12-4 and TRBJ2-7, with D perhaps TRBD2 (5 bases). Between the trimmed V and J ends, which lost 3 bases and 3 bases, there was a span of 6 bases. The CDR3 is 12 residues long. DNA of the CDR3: TGTGCCAGCAGTTTTGAGGGCTACGAGCAGTACTTC. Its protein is CASSFEGYEQYF.

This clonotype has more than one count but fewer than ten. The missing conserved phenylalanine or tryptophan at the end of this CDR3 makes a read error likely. The CDR3 spells CASRTSSGTPTGYTL. CDR3 nucleotides: TGTGCCAGCAGGACCTCCTCCGGGACACCAACTGGCTACACCCTC. V and J are TRBV2 and TRBJ1-2; D is possibly TRBD1 (6 bases). CDR1 and CDR2 (germline): SNHLY, FYNNEI. The CDR3 is 15 amino acids. Trimming removed 6 bases at V and 7 bases at J, with 21 bases between.

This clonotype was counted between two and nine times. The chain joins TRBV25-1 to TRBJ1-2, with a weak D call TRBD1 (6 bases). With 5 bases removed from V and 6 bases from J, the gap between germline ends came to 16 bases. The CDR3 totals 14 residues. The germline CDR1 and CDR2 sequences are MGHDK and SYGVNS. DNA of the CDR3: TGTGCCAGCAGTCCGAGTTATGGACAGAATGGCTACACCTTC. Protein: CASSPSYGQNGYTF.

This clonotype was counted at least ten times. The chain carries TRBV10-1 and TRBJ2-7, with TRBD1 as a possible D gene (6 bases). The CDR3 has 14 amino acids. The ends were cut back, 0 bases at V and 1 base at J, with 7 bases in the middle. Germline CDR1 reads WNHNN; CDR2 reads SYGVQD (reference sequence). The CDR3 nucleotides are TGCGCCAGCAGTGAGTCTACAGGGTCCTACGAGCAGTACTTC. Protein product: CASSESTGSYEQYF.

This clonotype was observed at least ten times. CDR3 in DNA: TGTGCCAGCAGCGAGGGGGACAGCTCCTACGAGCAGTACGTC. It yields the protein CASSEGDSSYEQYV. This sequence joins TRBV7-8 and TRBJ2-7; 7 nucleotides agree with TRBD1. The V and J ends lost 5 bases and 0 bases, in that order; junction bases with no gene match: 4. This CDR3 is 14 amino acids long. Germline V gene data show CDR1 as SGHVS and CDR2 as FQNEAQ.

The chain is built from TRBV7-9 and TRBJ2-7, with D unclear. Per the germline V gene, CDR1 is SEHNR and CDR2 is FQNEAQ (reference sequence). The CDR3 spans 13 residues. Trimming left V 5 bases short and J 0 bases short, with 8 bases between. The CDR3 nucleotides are TGTGCCAGCAGCCGAAAGGACTCCTACGAGCAGTACTTC. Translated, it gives CASSRKDSYEQYF.

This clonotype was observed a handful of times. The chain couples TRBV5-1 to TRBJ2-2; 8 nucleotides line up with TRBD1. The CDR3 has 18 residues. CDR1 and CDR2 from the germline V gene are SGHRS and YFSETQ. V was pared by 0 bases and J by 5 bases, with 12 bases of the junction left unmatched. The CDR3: CASSLGAGGLSATGELFF. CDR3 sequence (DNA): TGCGCCAGCAGCTTGGGGGCAGGGGGCCTATCAGCGACCGGGGAGCTGTTTTTT.

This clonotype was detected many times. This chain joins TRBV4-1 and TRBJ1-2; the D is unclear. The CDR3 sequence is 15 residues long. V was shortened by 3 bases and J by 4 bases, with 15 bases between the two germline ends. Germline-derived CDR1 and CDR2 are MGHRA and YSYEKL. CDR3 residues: CASSQSLTTSYGYTF. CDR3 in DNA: TGCGCCAGCAGCCAGTCTCTTACCACGAGCTATGGCTACACCTTC.

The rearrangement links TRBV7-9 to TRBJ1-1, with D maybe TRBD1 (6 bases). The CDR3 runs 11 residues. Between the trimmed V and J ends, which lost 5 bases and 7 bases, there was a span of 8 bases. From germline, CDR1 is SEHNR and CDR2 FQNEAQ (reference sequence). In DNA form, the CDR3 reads TGTGCCAGCAGCATCAGGGGTGAAGCTTTCTTT. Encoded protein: CASSIRGEAFF.

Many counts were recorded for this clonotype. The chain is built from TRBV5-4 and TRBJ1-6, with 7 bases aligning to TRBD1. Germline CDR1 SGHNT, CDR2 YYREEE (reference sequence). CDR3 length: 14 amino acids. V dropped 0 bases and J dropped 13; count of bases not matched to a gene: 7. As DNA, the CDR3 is TGTGCCAGCAGCTTGGGACAGGGCGGGGCGCCCCTCCACTTT. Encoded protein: CASSLGQGGAPLHF.

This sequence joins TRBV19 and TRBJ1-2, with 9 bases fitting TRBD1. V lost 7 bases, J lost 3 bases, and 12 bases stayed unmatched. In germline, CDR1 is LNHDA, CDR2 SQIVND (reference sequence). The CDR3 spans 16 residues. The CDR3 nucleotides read TGTGCCAGTATGGAAGGGACAGGGTTGAGGGACTATGGCTACACCTTC. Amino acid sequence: CASMEGTGLRDYGYTF.

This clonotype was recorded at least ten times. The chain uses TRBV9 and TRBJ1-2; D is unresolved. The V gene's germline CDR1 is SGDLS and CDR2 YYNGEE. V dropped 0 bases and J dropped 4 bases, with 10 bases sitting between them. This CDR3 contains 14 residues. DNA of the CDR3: TGTGCCAGCAGCGTAGCCAACCATCCCTATGGCTACACCTTC. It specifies CASSVANHPYGYTF.

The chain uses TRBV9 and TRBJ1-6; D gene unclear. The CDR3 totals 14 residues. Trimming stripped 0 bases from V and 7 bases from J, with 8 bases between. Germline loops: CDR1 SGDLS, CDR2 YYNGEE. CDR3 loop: CASSVVAENSPLHF. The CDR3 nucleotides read TGTGCCAGCAGCGTAGTGGCAGAAAATTCACCCCTCCACTTT.

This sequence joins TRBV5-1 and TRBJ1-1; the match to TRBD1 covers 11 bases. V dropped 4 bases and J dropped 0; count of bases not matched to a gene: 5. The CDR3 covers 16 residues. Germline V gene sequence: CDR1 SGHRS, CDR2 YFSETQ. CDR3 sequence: CASSKGTGGMNTEAFF. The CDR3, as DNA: TGCGCCAGCAGCAAGGGGACAGGGGGAATGAACACTGAAGCTTTCTTT.